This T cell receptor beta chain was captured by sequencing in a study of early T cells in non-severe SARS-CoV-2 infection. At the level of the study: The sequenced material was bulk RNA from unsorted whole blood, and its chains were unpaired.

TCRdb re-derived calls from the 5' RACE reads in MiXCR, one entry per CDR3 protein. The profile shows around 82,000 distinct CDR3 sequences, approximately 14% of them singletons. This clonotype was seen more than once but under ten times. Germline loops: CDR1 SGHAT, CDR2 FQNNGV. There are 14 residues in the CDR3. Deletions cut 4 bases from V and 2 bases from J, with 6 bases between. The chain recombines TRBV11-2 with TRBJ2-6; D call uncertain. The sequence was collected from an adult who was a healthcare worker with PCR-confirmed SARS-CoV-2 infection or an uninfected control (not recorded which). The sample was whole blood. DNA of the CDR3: TGTGCCAGCAGCTCCCCCGCTGGGGCCAACGTCCTGACTTTC. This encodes CASSSPAGANVLTF.